Following are 28 T cell receptor beta chains from one sample sequenced in a study of blood T cells in healthy people across ages. Alongside a J-beta primer mix, a sample-barcoded 5' primer served in a second PCR lasting about 6 to 11 cycles. TCRdb ran MiXCR on the 5' RACE reads and lists one entry per CDR3 protein. The table records roughly 1,300,000 distinct CDR3 sequences, almost 60% of them present only once. The sequencing input was blood. The receptors stem from a man between 18 and 29 years old in good health.

The chain employs TRBV7-9 and TRBJ2-1, with TRBD2 matching 8 bases. There are 15 residues in the CDR3. Germline V gene sequence: CDR1 SEHNR, CDR2 FQNEAQ (reference sequence). V lost 6 bases to trimming and J lost 1 base; unmatched junction nucleotides: 5. The CDR3 DNA reads TGTGCCAGCAGGGGTATAGCGGGGTCCTACAATGAGCAGTTCTTC. Its protein product is CASRGIAGSYNEQFF.

The genes are TRBV5-4 and TRBJ1-2; tentative D call: TRBD1 (6 bases). Trimming removed 3 bases at V and 5 bases at J, with 23 bases between. From germline, CDR1 is SGHNT and CDR2 YYREEE (reference sequence). This CDR3 region has 17 residues. For the CDR3, the DNA is TGTGCCAGCAGCTCGACAGGTCTCAGGGGCGCAGGATATGGCTACACCTTC. Amino acids: CASSSTGLRGAGYGYTF.

This rearrangement joins TRBV27 to TRBJ1-2, with TRBD1 matching 10 bases. The J segment lost 1 base and the V segment lost 5 bases, leaving 4 bases of the junction unmatched. In germline, CDR1 is MNHEY, CDR2 SMNVEV (reference sequence). The CDR3 contains 15 residues. This CDR3 is CASSPGQGDNYGYTF. The CDR3 DNA reads as TGTGCCAGCAGTCCAGGACAGGGGGATAACTATGGCTACACCTTC.

For this clonotype: A much more abundant neighbour one base away suggests this may be a read error. V and J are TRBV20-1 and TRBJ2-7, with D possibly matching TRBD2 (5 bases). V dropped 3 bases and J dropped 2 bases, with 5 bases sitting between them. Germline V gene lookup returns CDR1 DFQATT and CDR2 SNEGSKA (reference sequence). The CDR3 contains 11 residues. The CDR3 DNA reads TGCAGTGCTAGGAGGGCCTACGAGCAGTACTTC. This gives the protein CSARRAYEQYF.

The V call is TRBV12-3 or TRBV12-4, the J call TRBJ2-3; D gene ambiguous. The CDR3 contains 14 residues. V was pared by 3 bases and J by 3 bases, with 10 bases between. In DNA, the CDR3 is TGTGCCAGCAGTTTTATTCTAGGAACAGATACGCAGTATTTT. This gives the protein CASSFILGTDTQYF.

The gene calls are TRBV12-3 or TRBV12-4 and TRBJ2-1; no reliable D call. The CDR3 totals 11 residues. The germline V and J ends were trimmed by 6 bases and 7 bases, with 7 bases remaining between them. The CDR3 here is CASRERNEQFF. The CDR3 DNA follows: TGTGCCAGCAGAGAAAGAAATGAGCAGTTCTTC.

The chain carries TRBV27 and TRBJ2-6; perhaps TRBD1 as D (6 bases). Trimming stripped 9 bases from V and 1 base from J, with 10 bases between. Germline V gives CDR1 MNHEY, CDR2 SMNVEV (reference sequence). This CDR3 region has 14 residues. This CDR3 reads CASKQGSGANVLTF. CDR3 nucleotides: TGTGCCAGTAAACAGGGTTCTGGGGCCAACGTCCTGACTTTC.

This clonotype was counted only a few times. The CDR3 DNA sequence: TGTGCCAGCAGCGTAGAGGACCACCGCACAGATACGCAGTATTTT. This sequence encodes CASSVEDHRTDTQYF. This rearrangement joins TRBV9 to TRBJ2-3; the D is unclear. CDR3 length: 15 amino acids. Trimming left V 0 bases short and J 1 base short, with 9 bases between. Looked up from germline, CDR1 is SGDLS and CDR2 is YYNGEE.

This clonotype has a handful of counts. This chain links TRBV7-9 with TRBJ2-2; 12 positions match TRBD2. Trimming removed 3 bases from V and 7 bases from J; junction bases left unmatched: 6. This CDR3 is 16 amino acids long. Germline lookup yields CDR1 SEHNR and CDR2 FQNEAQ (reference sequence). The CDR3 DNA is TGTGCCAGCAGCTTCACTAGCGGGAGGTCTGGCGGGGAGCTGTTTTTT. The encoded protein is CASSFTSGRSGGELFF.

This clonotype was observed a handful of times. The genes are TRBV20-1 and TRBJ2-3, with 8 nucleotides matching TRBD2. With 7 bases clipped from V and 4 bases from J, the junction kept 4 bases outside the gene matches. Per the germline V gene, CDR1 is DFQATT and CDR2 is SNEGSKA (reference sequence). The CDR3 loop spans 12 amino acids. The CDR3 sequence is CSVRTSPDTQYF. For the CDR3, the DNA is TGCAGTGTTAGGACTAGCCCAGATACGCAGTATTTT.

The chain carries TRBV7-2 and TRBJ1-5, with D possibly being TRBD1 (5 bases). The V end lost 0 bases, the J end lost 7 bases, and 7 bases lay between the germline ends. Germline V gene data show CDR1 as SGHTA and CDR2 as FQGNSA. The CDR3 sequence is 13 residues long. CDR3: CASSLAQGQPQHF. DNA of the CDR3: TGTGCCAGCAGCTTAGCTCAGGGCCAGCCCCAGCATTTT.

V usage is TRBV3-1 and J usage is TRBJ1-1, with TRBD1 matching over 10 bases. The J segment lost 0 bases and the V segment lost 3 bases, leaving 7 bases of the junction unmatched. Looked up from germline, CDR1 is LGHDT and CDR2 is YNNKEL (reference sequence). The CDR3 has 17 residues. The CDR3 nucleotides read TGTGCCAGCAGCCACACCGACAGGGGGCGAGTGAACACTGAAGCTTTCTTT. This translates into CASSHTDRGRVNTEAFF.

This clonotype was detected ten times or more. The chain recombines TRBV7-9 with TRBJ2-6; D gene uncertain. V was trimmed by 4 bases and J by 0 bases, leaving 13 bases between them. Germline V gene sequence: CDR1 SEHNR, CDR2 FQNEAQ (reference sequence). The CDR3 covers 17 residues. CDR3 protein: CASSSNAQVSGANVLTF. The DNA of the CDR3 is TGTGCCAGCAGCTCGAATGCCCAGGTCTCTGGGGCCAACGTCCTGACTTTC.

This chain connects TRBV12-3 or TRBV12-4 to TRBJ1-2; TRBD1 is a possible D gene (6 bases). This CDR3 contains 14 residues. V was cut by 3 bases and J by 6 bases, with 14 bases left in between. The CDR3 spells CASSLDSGFHGYTF. The CDR3 DNA reads as TGTGCCAGCAGTTTGGACAGCGGGTTTCATGGCTACACCTTC.

The chain is built from TRBV29-1 and TRBJ1-4; possibly TRBD1 for D (6 bases). The CDR3 is 15 residues long. V was clipped by 5 bases and J by 0 bases, with 13 bases between them. Germline CDR1 and CDR2: SQVTM and ANQGSEA. Here the CDR3 DNA reads TGCAGCGTTCGGGGGCGACTTGCAACTAATGAAAAACTGTTTTTT. It encodes CSVRGRLATNEKLFF.

V usage is TRBV7-8 and J usage is TRBJ2-7; 7 bases align to TRBD1. Trimming took 5 bases from V and 4 from J; bases not matched to a gene: 11. This CDR3 has 15 amino acids. CDR1 and CDR2 (germline): SGHVS, FQNEAQ. Here the CDR3 reads CASSPSGTVHYEQYF. As DNA, the CDR3 is TGTGCCAGCAGCCCGTCCGGGACAGTGCATTACGAGCAGTACTTC.

CDR3: CASSIRQGLHNEQFF. In DNA, the CDR3 is TGTGCCAGCAGTATTAGACAGGGTCTCCACAATGAGCAGTTCTTC. V and J are TRBV27 and TRBJ2-1; 7 bases align to TRBD1. The CDR3 consists of 15 residues. The trim removed 5 bases at V and 5 bases at J, leaving 9 bases unmatched. Germline V gene data show CDR1 as MNHEY and CDR2 as SMNVEV (reference sequence).

This chain joins TRBV15 and TRBJ2-3; D is undetermined. V was trimmed by 0 bases and J by 0 bases, leaving 10 bases between them. From germline, CDR1 is LNHNV and CDR2 YYDKDF (reference sequence). The CDR3 has 16 amino acids. The CDR3 loop reads CATSRDIQYSTDTQYF. In nucleotides, the CDR3 is TGTGCCACCAGCAGAGATATCCAGTACAGCACAGATACGCAGTATTTT.

The rearrangement uses TRBV29-1 and TRBJ1-5, with D maybe TRBD1 (5 bases). Trimming stripped 5 bases from V and 1 base from J, with 9 bases between. In germline, CDR1 is SQVTM, CDR2 ANQGSEA. The CDR3 loop spans 13 amino acids. CDR3 region: CSVRSGSNQPQHF. The CDR3 region has the DNA TGCAGCGTTCGGTCAGGGAGCAATCAGCCCCAGCATTTT.

This clonotype was found a few times. The V gene is TRBV12-3 or TRBV12-4, the J gene TRBJ1-1, with D hard to call. The CDR3 sequence is 12 residues long. V was pared by 3 bases and J by 6 bases, with 8 bases between. As DNA, the CDR3 is TGTGCCAGCAGTTTGCAAACAGCTGAAGCTTTCTTT. Translated, it gives CASSLQTAEAFF.

This clonotype occurred a few times. The rearrangement links TRBV7-9 to TRBJ2-6; 7 bases are shared with TRBD1. Germline CDR1 SEHNR, CDR2 FQNEAQ (reference sequence). Germline trimming cut 5 bases from V and 1 base from J; bases unmatched to any gene: 2. The CDR3 length is 15 residues. The CDR3 DNA is TGTGCCAGCAGCGACAGGGAGTCTGGGGCCAACGTCCTGACTTTC. Encoded protein: CASSDRESGANVLTF.

This chain joins TRBV5-1 and TRBJ2-7; possible D gene TRBD2, 6 bases. CDR3 length equals 13 residues. Trimming shortened V by 3 bases and J by 4 bases, and 11 bases separated the two germline ends. From germline, CDR1 is SGHRS and CDR2 YFSETQ. CDR3 bases: TGCGCCAGCAGCTCTCCGGAGGGGTACGAGCAGTACTTC. Translated: CASSSPEGYEQYF.

This chain links TRBV27 with TRBJ1-1; D possibly corresponds to TRBD1 (5 bases). V shed 4 bases and J shed 1 base, with 7 bases lying between them. This CDR3 comprises 13 residues. The germline V gene has CDR1 MNHEY and CDR2 SMNVEV (reference sequence). The CDR3 DNA reads as TGTGCCAGCAGTTGGACACCGAACACTGAAGCTTTCTTT. Translated: CASSWTPNTEAFF.

V usage is TRBV4-1 and J usage is TRBJ2-5; D not certain. Germline CDR1 reads MGHRA; CDR2 reads YSYEKL. This CDR3 is 15 amino acids long. Deletions cut 4 bases from V and 2 bases from J, with 14 bases between. The CDR3 region is CASSPFDFGQETQYF. The CDR3 DNA is TGCGCCAGCAGCCCTTTCGATTTTGGACAAGAGACCCAGTACTTC.

The V call is TRBV15, the J call TRBJ2-5; D uncertain. V lost 3 bases and J lost 6, with 8 bases in between. Germline-derived CDR1 and CDR2 are LNHNV and YYDKDF (reference sequence). The CDR3 is 12 residues long. The CDR3 region is CATSRLGKTQYF. CDR3 nucleotides: TGTGCCACCAGCAGGTTGGGAAAGACCCAGTACTTC.

This clonotype was seen more than once but under ten times. The V call is TRBV12-3 or TRBV12-4, the J call TRBJ1-5; D not certain. Trimming stripped 7 bases from V and 0 bases from J, with 7 bases between. This CDR3 has 13 amino acids. The CDR3 nucleotides are TGTGCCAGCACCCAGCATAGCAATCAGCCCCAGCATTTT. This translates into CASTQHSNQPQHF.

This clonotype was counted between two and nine times. The chain couples TRBV4-3 to TRBJ1-4; perhaps TRBD1 as D (5 bases). The CDR3 is made up of 16 amino acids. Germline V gives CDR1 LGHNA, CDR2 YSLEER. V dropped 0 bases and J dropped 10 bases, with 18 bases sitting between them. The CDR3 coding sequence is TGCGCCAGCAGCCAAGATCTTAGCCAATCCCAGGGAAAACTGTTTTTT. Protein: CASSQDLSQSQGKLFF.

The chain has TRBV7-2 and TRBJ1-2; possibly TRBD1 for D (5 bases). Germline CDR1 reads SGHTA; CDR2 reads FQGNSA. The CDR3 runs 14 residues. V dropped 5 bases and J dropped 2 bases, with 12 bases sitting between them. CDR3 protein: CASSRGGVNYGYTF. The CDR3 DNA reads TGTGCCAGCAGCCGGGGAGGGGTGAACTATGGCTACACCTTC.